This T cell receptor (beta chain) is drawn from a study of blood T cell repertoires in COVID-19. The CDR3 has 13 amino acids. V gave up 5 bases and J gave up 1 base, with 8 bases separating them. Method: immunoSEQ multiplex PCR; TCRdb's copy keeps in-frame clones and lacks some. In the table there are a few hundred thousand clones, roughly 89% of which are singletons. The receptor's source is a woman aged 40 to 55 with COVID-19, enrolled during active disease. The rearrangement uses TRBV12-3 or TRBV12-4 and TRBJ1-1; D is ambiguous. Sequenced sample: peripheral blood. The CDR3 bases are TGTGCCAGCAGTCCCGGCGGGAACACTGAAGCTTTCTTT. As protein: CASSPGGNTEAFF.